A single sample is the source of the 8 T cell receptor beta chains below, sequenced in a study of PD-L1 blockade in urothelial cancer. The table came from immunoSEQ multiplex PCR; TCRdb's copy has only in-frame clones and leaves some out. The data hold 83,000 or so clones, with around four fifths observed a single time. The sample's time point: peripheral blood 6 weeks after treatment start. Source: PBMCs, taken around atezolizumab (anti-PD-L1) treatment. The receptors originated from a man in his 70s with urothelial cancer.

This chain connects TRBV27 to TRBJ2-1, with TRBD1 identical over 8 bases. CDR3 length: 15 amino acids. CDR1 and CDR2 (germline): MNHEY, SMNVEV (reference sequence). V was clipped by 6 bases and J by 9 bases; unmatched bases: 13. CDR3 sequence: CASSPGGTGFSEQFF. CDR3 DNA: TGTGCCAGCAGCCCCGGCGGGACAGGTTTTAGTGAGCAGTTCTTC.

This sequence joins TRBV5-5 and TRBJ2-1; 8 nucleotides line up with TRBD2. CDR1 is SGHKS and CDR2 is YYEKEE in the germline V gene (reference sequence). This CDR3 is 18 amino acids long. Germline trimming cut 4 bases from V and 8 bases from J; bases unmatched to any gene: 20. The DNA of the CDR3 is TGTGCCAGCAGCCGTGCTTTTGACCTTACCGGGAGGGCACATGAGCAGTTCTTC. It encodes CASSRAFDLTGRAHEQFF.

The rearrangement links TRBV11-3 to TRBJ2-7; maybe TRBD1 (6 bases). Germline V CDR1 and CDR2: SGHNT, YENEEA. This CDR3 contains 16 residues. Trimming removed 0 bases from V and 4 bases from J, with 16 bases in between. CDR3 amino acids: CASSLDQWQGTYEQYF. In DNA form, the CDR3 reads TGTGCCAGCAGCTTAGATCAGTGGCAGGGGACATACGAGCAGTACTTC. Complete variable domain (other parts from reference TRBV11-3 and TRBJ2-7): EAGVVQSPRYKIIEKKQPVAFWCNPISGHNTLYWYLQNLGQGPELLIRYENEEAVDDSQLPKDRFSAERLKGVDSTLKIQPAELGDSAVYLCASSLDQWQGTYEQYFGPGTRLTVT.

The CDR3 bases are TGTGCCAGCAGTGAAGGGCAGTTCACAGATACGCAGTATTTT. This encodes CASSEGQFTDTQYF. The rearrangement uses TRBV6-1 and TRBJ2-3; D ambiguous. This CDR3 spans 14 amino acids. The V and J ends lost 1 base and 2 bases respectively, with 7 bases between them. The V gene's germline CDR1 is MNHNS and CDR2 SASEGT.

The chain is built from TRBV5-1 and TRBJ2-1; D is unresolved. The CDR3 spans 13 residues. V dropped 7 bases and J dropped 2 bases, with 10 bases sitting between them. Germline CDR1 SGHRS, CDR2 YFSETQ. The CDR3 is CASAEQTYNEQFF. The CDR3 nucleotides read TGCGCCAGCGCGGAGCAGACCTACAATGAGCAGTTCTTC.

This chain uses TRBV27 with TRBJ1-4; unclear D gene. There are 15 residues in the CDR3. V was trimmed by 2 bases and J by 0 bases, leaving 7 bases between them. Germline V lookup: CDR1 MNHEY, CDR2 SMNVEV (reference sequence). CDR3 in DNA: TGTGCCAGCAGTTTACAGTTGGCAACTAATGAAAAACTGTTTTTT. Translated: CASSLQLATNEKLFF.

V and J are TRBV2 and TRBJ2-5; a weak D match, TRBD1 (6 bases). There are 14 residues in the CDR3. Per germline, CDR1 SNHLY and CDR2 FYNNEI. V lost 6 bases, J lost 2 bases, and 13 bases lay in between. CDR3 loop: CASSLVGHQETQYF. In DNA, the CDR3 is TGTGCCAGCAGCTTAGTGGGACATCAAGAGACCCAGTACTTC.

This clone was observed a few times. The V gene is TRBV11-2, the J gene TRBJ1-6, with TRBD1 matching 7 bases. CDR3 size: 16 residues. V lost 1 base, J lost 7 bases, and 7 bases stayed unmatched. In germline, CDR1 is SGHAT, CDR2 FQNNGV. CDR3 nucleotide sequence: TGTGCCAGCAGCTTAGCGACAGGGTTGGTGAATTCACCCCTCCACTTT. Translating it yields CASSLATGLVNSPLHF. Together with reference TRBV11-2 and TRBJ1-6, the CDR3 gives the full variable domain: EAGVAQSPRYKIIEKRQSVAFWCNPISGHATLYWYQQILGQGPKLLIQFQNNGVVDDSQLPKDRFSAERLKGVDSTLKIQPAKLEDSAVYLCASSLATGLVNSPLHFGNGTRLTVT.